This record looks at one T cell receptor (beta chain) sequence and its context. Its antigen remains unknown. These data originate in a study of T cell repertoires in cytomegalovirus infection. Turning to the study itself: TCR beta signatures that were public indicated CMV infection and matching HLA type. Study conclusions and caveats: There were HLA-C-restricted CMV-specific TCR beta clonotypes dominating the ex vivo response. Summed frequency of shared TCR beta families picked out CMV carriers who also had the relevant HLA.

TCRdb re-analysed the reads in MiXCR, keeping a single row per CDR3 protein. The sample records about 490,000 distinct CDR3 sequences, about 15% being singletons. The V end lost 5 bases, the J end lost 2 bases, and 12 bases lay between the germline ends. Germline V gene lookup returns CDR1 MGHDK and CDR2 SYGVNS. The CDR3 totals 14 residues. The clonotype was recovered from a human donor in good health (CMV status not recorded). Some clones in this sample may be carry-over from other donors' samples. Sequencing was done on a sample of CD8+ T cells from PBMCs. The chain links TRBV25-1 to TRBJ1-2; D perhaps matches TRBD1 (5 bases). DNA of the CDR3: TGTGCCAGCAGTTGGGGGACCCACAACTATGGCTACACCTTC. Translation gives CASSWGTHNYGYTF.